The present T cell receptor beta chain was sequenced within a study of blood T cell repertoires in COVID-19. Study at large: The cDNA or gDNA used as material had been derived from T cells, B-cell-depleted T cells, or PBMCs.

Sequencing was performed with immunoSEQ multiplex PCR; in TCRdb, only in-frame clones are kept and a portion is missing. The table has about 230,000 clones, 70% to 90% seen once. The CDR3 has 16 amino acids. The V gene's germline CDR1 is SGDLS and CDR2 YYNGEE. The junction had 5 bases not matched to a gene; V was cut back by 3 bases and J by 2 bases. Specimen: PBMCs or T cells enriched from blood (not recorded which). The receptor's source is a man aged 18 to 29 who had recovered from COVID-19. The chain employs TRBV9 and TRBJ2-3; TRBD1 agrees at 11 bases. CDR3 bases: TGTGCCAGCAGCGCCGGGACAGGGGGGGACACAGATACGCAGTATTTT. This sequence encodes CASSAGTGGDTDTQYF.